Sequencing of this T cell receptor (beta chain) was carried out in a study of response to subunit inactivated influenza vaccine. MiXCR was run by TCRdb on the RT-PCR reads, yielding one entry per CDR3 protein. This sample has hundreds of thousands of distinct CDR3 sequences; 12% to 15% occur once, and the top ten carry approximately 7.6%. This clonotype was recorded many times. Its target is not known. Study findings and constraints: It was suggested by the authors that few new T cells are recruited by each seasonal influenza vaccination.

Specimen: PBMCs from blood, collected around 15 days before vaccination. The receptor's source is a man aged 50 or older who received an inactivated influenza vaccine.

The CDR3 loop is CASSLEGLGQPQHF. The CDR3 nucleotides are TGTGCCAGCAGCTTAGAGGGATTAGGCCAGCCCCAGCATTTT. J is TRBJ1-5 and V is TRBV7-9; no clear D. Per the germline V gene, CDR1 is SEHNR and CDR2 is FQNEAQ (reference sequence). The V and J ends lost 1 base and 7 bases respectively, with 11 bases between them. The CDR3 runs to 14 residues.